The next 27 T cell receptor beta chains were all read from a single sample in a study of T cell changes during pregnancy in multiple sclerosis (dated by TCRdb to the late 2010s). Library construction relied on the immunoSEQ multiplex PCR assay. Drawn from immuneACCESS, this table holds only the in-frame rearrangements with V and J called that TCRdb kept. Clones are partly lost; checked studies trace under half to an unresolved V gene and leave the rest unexplained. The sample table lists tens of thousands of clones, roughly 90% of them with a count of one. 0.29% of the sample is taken by the ten largest. The material sequenced was CD4+ T cells from peripheral blood mononuclear cells, taken in the third trimester of pregnancy. The receptors were sampled from a female donor in good health, enrolled as a control in a pregnancy study.

The rearrangement uses TRBV7-2 and TRBJ1-2; D not certain. CDR3 length: 15 residues. The germline gives CDR1 SGHTA, CDR2 FQGNSA. V dropped 5 bases and J dropped 7 bases, with 20 bases sitting between them. In DNA, the CDR3 is TGTGCCAGCAGCACCCAGACCGATACGGCGGGTGGCTACACCTTC. It specifies CASSTQTDTAGGYTF.

The chain joins TRBV6-6 to TRBJ1-1; D possibly corresponds to TRBD1 (5 bases). The CDR3 runs 13 residues. Germline V CDR1 and CDR2: MNHNY, SVGAGI (reference sequence). V shed 5 bases and J shed 0 bases, with 7 bases lying between them. The CDR3 DNA reads TGTGCCAGCAGTATCAGGGTGAACACTGAAGCTTTCTTT. Encoded protein: CASSIRVNTEAFF.

The chain couples TRBV27 to TRBJ1-2; D unresolved. The CDR3 has 15 residues. Trimming took 4 bases from V and 4 from J, leaving 16 bases between them. Germline CDR1 and CDR2: MNHEY and SMNVEV (reference sequence). This CDR3 is CASSSLGSQAYGYTF. As DNA, the CDR3 is TGTGCCAGCAGTTCCTTGGGCAGCCAAGCCTATGGCTACACCTTC.

The chain's CDR3 is CASSHGLAGGPDEQYF. Written as DNA, the CDR3 is TGTGCCAGCAGCCATGGACTAGCGGGGGGGCCCGACGAGCAGTACTTC. J is TRBJ2-7 and V is TRBV4-2, with 15 bases that match TRBD2. V gave up 3 bases and J gave up 5 bases; unmatched junction bases: 5. Germline V lookup: CDR1 LGHNA, CDR2 YNFKEQ. This CDR3 region has 16 residues.

The rearrangement links TRBV27 to TRBJ2-6; TRBD2 is a possible D gene (6 bases). Trimming stripped 5 bases from V and 0 bases from J, with 20 bases between. Germline values: CDR1 MNHEY, CDR2 SMNVEV (reference sequence). The CDR3 runs 19 residues. DNA of the CDR3: TGTGCCAGCAGTGGCGCCGGGACCCGGGGGTTCTCTGGGGCCAACGTCCTGACTTTC. Translating it yields CASSGAGTRGFSGANVLTF.

The genes are TRBV4-3 and TRBJ2-7; 8 positions match TRBD2. The length of the CDR3 is 16 residues. Trimming removed 4 bases from V and 1 base from J; junction bases left unmatched: 9. The germline CDR1 and CDR2 sequences are LGHNA and YSLEER. The CDR3 loop is CASSPEVTSGSYEQYF. The CDR3 region has the DNA TGCGCCAGCAGCCCAGAAGTCACTAGCGGATCCTACGAGCAGTACTTC.

The genes are TRBV30 and TRBJ1-6; D possibly corresponds to TRBD1 (5 bases). The germline CDR1 and CDR2 sequences are GTSNPN and SVGIG (reference sequence). This CDR3 region has 13 residues. The ends were cut back, 1 base at V and 7 bases at J, with 8 bases in the middle. The CDR3 region has the DNA TGTGCCTGGAGTGGCAGGGCCAATTCACCCCTCCACTTT. It yields the protein CAWSGRANSPLHF.

The sample holds a few counts of this clone. The chain links TRBV9 to TRBJ1-1; D uncertain. CDR1 and CDR2 from the germline V gene are SGDLS and YYNGEE. V was pared by 0 bases and J by 0 bases, with 3 bases between. The CDR3 is made up of 13 amino acids. The DNA of the CDR3 is TGTGCCAGCAGCGTAGCGGTGAACACTGAAGCTTTCTTT. It translates to CASSVAVNTEAFF.

The chain couples TRBV5-4 to TRBJ2-1; TRBD2 aligns across 10 bases. Germline V gives CDR1 SGHNT, CDR2 YYREEE (reference sequence). The CDR3 sequence is 15 residues long. Unmatched junction bases numbered 7, after V lost 4 bases and J lost 6 bases. The CDR3 loop is CASSPTSGAGNEQFF. CDR3 bases: TGTGCCAGCAGCCCTACTAGCGGGGCTGGCAATGAGCAGTTCTTC.

The rearrangement joins TRBV18 to TRBJ1-1, with unresolved D. The germline gives CDR1 KGHSH, CDR2 LQKENI. CDR3 size: 15 residues. Trimming removed 2 bases from V and 1 base from J, with 11 bases in between. CDR3 region: CASSPLPAENTEAFF. Here the CDR3 DNA reads TGTGCCAGCTCACCATTGCCCGCAGAGAACACTGAAGCTTTCTTT.

The rearrangement joins TRBV5-1 to TRBJ1-1; D remains unclear. The CDR3 sequence is 13 residues long. V was pared by 0 bases and J by 5 bases, with 8 bases between. Germline V gene lookup returns CDR1 SGHRS and CDR2 YFSETQ. CDR3: CASSLGESTEAFF. DNA of the CDR3: TGCGCCAGCAGCTTGGGGGAGTCAACTGAAGCTTTCTTT.

The chain uses TRBV6-1 and TRBJ2-7; D unclear. Germline CDR1 MNHNS, CDR2 SASEGT. This CDR3 is 11 amino acids long. The V and J ends lost 8 bases and 3 bases respectively, with 8 bases between them. Here the CDR3 DNA reads TGTGCCAGCGTCAGAAACTACGAGCAGTACTTC. Protein product: CASVRNYEQYF.

The rearrangement uses TRBV2 and TRBJ2-7, with TRBD2 as a possible D gene (5 bases). The CDR3 has 14 amino acids. Germline V gene sequence: CDR1 SNHLY, CDR2 FYNNEI. Deletions cut 4 bases from V and 2 bases from J, with 12 bases between. The CDR3, as DNA: TGTGCCAGCAGTGTAAGAGGGAATACCTACGAGCAGTACTTC. Amino acid sequence: CASSVRGNTYEQYF.

V gene TRBV7-6 combines with J gene TRBJ1-4; D is undetermined. Per germline, CDR1 SGHVS and CDR2 FNYEAQ. V lost 0 bases and J lost 7, with 9 bases in between. CDR3 length: 14 residues. The CDR3 sequence: CASSLASTGEKLFF. CDR3 bases: TGTGCCAGCAGCTTAGCTTCAACCGGTGAAAAACTGTTTTTT. Full variable domain (outside the CDR3, taken from reference TRBV7-6 and TRBJ1-4): GAGVSQSPRYKVTKRGQDVALRCDPISGHVSLYWYRQALGQGPEFLTYFNYEAQQDKSGLPNDRFSAERPEGSISTLTIQRTEQRDSAMYRCASSLASTGEKLFFGSGTQLSVL.

The rearrangement uses TRBV6-5 and TRBJ2-1; D perhaps matches TRBD2 (7 bases). CDR3 length equals 15 residues. Trimming took off 7 bases at V and 2 bases at J, with 15 bases between the two ends. The germline V gene encodes CDR1 MNHEY and CDR2 SVGAGI. As DNA, the CDR3 is TGTGCCAGCACCCCGACGGGGGGCCCCTACAATGAGCAGTTCTTC. It is translated as CASTPTGGPYNEQFF.

This rearrangement joins TRBV10-3 to TRBJ1-4, with TRBD1 matching 11 bases. The V segment lost 6 bases and the J segment 0 bases; nucleotides outside the gene matches: 6. The CDR3 consists of 17 residues. Germline assignment: CDR1 ENHRY and CDR2 SYGVKD. CDR3 sequence reads: CAISTGTGGTTNEKLFF. The DNA of the CDR3 is TGTGCCATCAGCACGGGGACAGGGGGTACAACTAATGAAAAACTGTTTTTT.

The chain couples TRBV11-2 to TRBJ2-5; the D gene is possibly TRBD1 (6 bases). Germline lookup yields CDR1 SGHAT and CDR2 FQNNGV. Trimming stripped 2 bases from V and 2 bases from J, with 12 bases between. This CDR3 spans 15 amino acids. The CDR3 spells CASSLTSGTQETQYF. As DNA, the CDR3 is TGTGCCAGCAGCTTAACGTCGGGGACACAAGAGACCCAGTACTTC.

This chain uses TRBV9 with TRBJ1-1, with D unresolved. Germline V gene data show CDR1 as SGDLS and CDR2 as YYNGEE. V gave up 1 base and J gave up 1 base, with 5 bases separating them. The CDR3 length is 13 residues. The CDR3 loop reads CASSVRGNTEAFF. CDR3 in DNA: TGTGCCAGCAGCGTACGGGGGAACACTGAAGCTTTCTTT.

The V call is TRBV19, the J call TRBJ1-6, with TRBD1 matching 7 bases. This CDR3 is 14 amino acids long. J gave up 9 bases and V 5 bases, and 7 bases lay outside the gene matches. Per germline, CDR1 LNHDA and CDR2 SQIVND (reference sequence). The CDR3 nucleotides read TGTGCCAGTAGTGTTCGGGACAGAACTTCACCCCTCCACTTT. Protein product: CASSVRDRTSPLHF.

V is TRBV2 and J is TRBJ1-2, with 8 bases identical to TRBD1. CDR1 SNHLY and CDR2 FYNNEI come from the germline V gene. J gave up 2 bases and V 6 bases, and 2 bases lay outside the gene matches. The CDR3 loop spans 13 amino acids. Here the CDR3 reads CASRTGANYGYTF. For the CDR3, the DNA is TGTGCCAGCAGGACAGGGGCCAACTATGGCTACACCTTC.

This clone was seen just once. The J gene is TRBJ2-7, the V gene TRBV5-1; 7 nucleotides agree with TRBD1. This CDR3 contains 13 residues. CDR1 is SGHRS and CDR2 is YFSETQ in the germline V gene. V lost 4 bases to trimming and J lost 7 bases; unmatched junction nucleotides: 8. CDR3 in amino acids: CASSLDRAREQYF. The DNA for the CDR3 is TGCGCCAGCAGCCTAGACAGGGCTCGGGAGCAGTACTTC.

This rearrangement joins TRBV5-5 to TRBJ2-2, with D unclear. The CDR3 is 16 residues long. CDR1 and CDR2 (germline): SGHKS, YYEKEE (reference sequence). V gave up 0 bases and J gave up 1 base, with 10 bases separating them. CDR3 bases: TGTGCCAGCAGCTTGGGTTTGGCAGGGAACACCGGGGAGCTGTTTTTT. Residues: CASSLGLAGNTGELFF.

V and J are TRBV11-3 and TRBJ1-2; D is ambiguous. V shed 1 base and J shed 7 bases, with 10 bases lying between them. The CDR3 consists of 13 residues. The germline V gene has CDR1 SGHNT and CDR2 YENEEA. As DNA, the CDR3 is TGTGCCAGCAGCTTAGGGGAGTTCGGTGGCTACACCTTC. It encodes CASSLGEFGGYTF.

The chain uses TRBV7-3 and TRBJ2-5, with D tentatively TRBD1 (5 bases). CDR3 length: 14 amino acids. Germline lookup yields CDR1 SGHTA and CDR2 FQGTGA. Trimming cost V 4 bases and J 3 bases, with 12 bases left between them. DNA for the CDR3: TGTGCCAGCAGCTCTTGGGGCGCTGAAGAGACCCAGTACTTC. It specifies CASSSWGAEETQYF. Together with reference TRBV7-3 and TRBJ2-5, the CDR3 gives the full variable domain: GAGVSQTPSNKVTEKGKYVELRCDPISGHTALYWYRQSLGQGPEFLIYFQGTGAADDSGLPNDRFFAVRPEGSVSTLKIQRTERGDSAVYLCASSSWGAEETQYFGPGTRLLVL.

The rearrangement uses TRBV5-4 and TRBJ2-7; 13 bases are shared with TRBD2. The CDR3 length is 17 residues. V shed 6 bases and J 2 bases; nucleotides not matched to a gene: 11. In germline, CDR1 is SGHNT, CDR2 YYREEE (reference sequence). CDR3 DNA sequence: TGTGCCAGCACCATCGGACTAGCGGGGGCCGTCACCTACGAGCAGTACTTC. Its translation: CASTIGLAGAVTYEQYF.

In its sample, this clone was seen once. The genes are TRBV14 and TRBJ2-5, with 10 positions matching TRBD1. The V gene's germline CDR1 is SGHDN and CDR2 FVKESK. The CDR3 extends over 16 amino acids. Trimming cost V 6 bases and J 5 bases; bases outside gene matches: 12. In DNA form, the CDR3 reads TGTGCCAGCAGACAACTACTGACAGGGGGCAAGGAGACCCAGTACTTC. Amino acid sequence: CASRQLLTGGKETQYF. Together with reference TRBV14 and TRBJ2-5, the CDR3 gives the full variable domain: EAGVTQFPSHSVIEKGQTVTLRCDPISGHDNLYWYRRVMGKEIKFLLHFVKESKQDESGMPNNRFLAERTGGTYSTLKVQPAELEDSGVYFCASRQLLTGGKETQYFGPGTRLLVL.

The rearrangement uses TRBV6-5 and TRBJ2-3; TRBD1 agrees at 11 bases. The ends lost 5 bases at V and 7 bases at J; junction bases unmatched: 8. This CDR3 contains 15 residues. Germline V lookup: CDR1 MNHEY, CDR2 SVGAGI. The CDR3 loop is CASSVRDRGENTQYF. CDR3 bases: TGTGCCAGCAGTGTCCGGGACAGGGGGGAAAATACGCAGTATTTT.